The 30 T cell receptor beta chains below come from one sample, sequenced in a study of graft-versus-host responses after intestinal transplantation. Sequencing was performed with immunoSEQ multiplex PCR; in TCRdb, only in-frame clones are kept and a portion is missing. Found here are about 39,000 clones, more than 80% of them singletons; the top ten hold about 3.6%. Sequenced material: PBMCs, taken 734 days after intestinal transplantation. Receptors were obtained from a human patient who received an intestinal transplant, so some T cells may come from the graft donor.

This chain links TRBV10-1 with TRBJ2-3; D uncertain. This CDR3 is built from 14 residues. Trimming took 1 base from V and 3 from J, leaving 8 bases between them. Germline lookup yields CDR1 WNHNN and CDR2 SYGVQD (reference sequence). CDR3 sequence (DNA): TGCGCCAGCAGTGAGTGGTTGACGACAGATACGCAGTATTTT. This gives the protein CASSEWLTTDTQYF.

CDR3 protein: CASSAGLKGAKNIQYF. The CDR3, as DNA: TGTGCCAGCAGCGCGGGACTTAAGGGAGCCAAAAACATTCAGTACTTC. The chain joins TRBV9 to TRBJ2-4, with D perhaps matching TRBD2 (6 bases). The V end lost 3 bases, the J end lost 0 bases, and 13 bases lay between the germline ends. Germline CDR1 is SGDLS and CDR2 is YYNGEE. The length of the CDR3 is 16 residues.

V and J are TRBV5-1 and TRBJ1-6, with D unresolved. This CDR3 has 15 residues. V was trimmed by 4 bases and J by 3 bases, leaving 11 bases between them. CDR1 and CDR2 (germline): SGHRS, YFSETQ. The chain's CDR3 is CASSLGPYYNSPLHF. CDR3 nucleotide sequence: TGCGCCAGCAGCCTGGGCCCGTACTATAATTCACCCCTCCACTTT.

The chain has TRBV7-6 and TRBJ1-1; D call uncertain. This CDR3 is 17 amino acids long. The ends were cut back, 1 base at V and 0 bases at J, with 15 bases in the middle. In germline, CDR1 is SGHVS, CDR2 FNYEAQ. In nucleotides, the CDR3 is TGTGCCAGCAGCTTAGAGCATTACATGGGCCTGAACACTGAAGCTTTCTTT. Protein product: CASSLEHYMGLNTEAFF.

The CDR3 spells CASSPQGQNTGELFF. CDR3 DNA sequence: TGTGCCAGCTCACCACAGGGACAGAACACCGGGGAGCTGTTTTTT. The genes are TRBV18 and TRBJ2-2; weak D call: TRBD1 (6 bases). Per germline, CDR1 KGHSH and CDR2 LQKENI. This CDR3 has 15 residues. V lost 1 base, J lost 1 base, and 7 bases lay in between.

The V call is TRBV19, the J call TRBJ1-1; a weak D match, TRBD1 (5 bases). With 6 bases removed from V and 3 bases from J, the gap between germline ends came to 14 bases. CDR1 LNHDA and CDR2 SQIVND come from the germline V gene (reference sequence). The CDR3 runs 14 residues. CDR3 nucleotides: TGTGCCAGTAGATGGGGGGGACGGGACACTGAAGCTTTCTTT. Its protein product is CASRWGGRDTEAFF.

This sequence joins TRBV19 and TRBJ2-5, with D uncertain. Germline V CDR1 and CDR2: LNHDA, SQIVND (reference sequence). V lost 1 base, J lost 3 bases, and 6 bases lay in between. The CDR3 covers 13 residues. Here the CDR3 reads CASSIVAEETQYF. The DNA for the CDR3 is TGTGCCAGTAGTATAGTGGCAGAAGAGACCCAGTACTTC.

The chain carries TRBV30 and TRBJ2-1; D not resolved. The germline V gene has CDR1 GTSNPN and CDR2 SVGIG (reference sequence). V gave up 6 bases and J gave up 0 bases, with 12 bases separating them. The CDR3 sequence is 14 residues long. The chain's CDR3 is CACLGYSSYNEQFF. The CDR3 DNA is TGTGCCTGCCTGGGGTACAGCTCCTACAATGAGCAGTTCTTC.

This rearrangement joins TRBV4-1 to TRBJ1-3; TRBD1 agrees at 7 bases. The ends lost 3 bases at V and 4 bases at J; junction bases unmatched: 24. CDR3 size: 21 residues. Germline V gene data show CDR1 as MGHRA and CDR2 as YSYEKL. Here the CDR3 reads CASSQLFPGQNPHWSGNTIYF. Here the CDR3 DNA reads TGCGCCAGCAGCCAGTTATTCCCGGGACAGAACCCACACTGGAGCGGAAACACCATATATTTT.

The V call is TRBV27, the J call TRBJ2-7, with TRBD2 matching 11 bases. V was pared by 6 bases and J by 3 bases, with 7 bases of the junction left unmatched. This CDR3 is built from 15 residues. Germline lookup yields CDR1 MNHEY and CDR2 SMNVEV (reference sequence). CDR3: CASRDTSGRFYEQYF. The CDR3 DNA reads TGTGCCAGCAGAGATACTAGCGGGAGATTCTACGAGCAGTACTTC.

This sequence joins TRBV6-1 and TRBJ1-1, with D unclear. Trimming cost V 5 bases and J 6 bases, with 13 bases left between them. The CDR3 runs 13 residues. Germline CDR1 is MNHNS and CDR2 is SASEGT. The CDR3 bases are TGTGCCAGCAGTTATTCAAGGATCGCTGAAGCTTTCTTT. Translated: CASSYSRIAEAFF.

V and J are TRBV5-6 and TRBJ2-5, with D possibly matching TRBD2 (5 bases). This CDR3 is built from 15 residues. Trimming took off 2 bases at V and 4 bases at J, with 15 bases between the two ends. CDR1 and CDR2 (germline): SGHDT, YYEEEE. CDR3 DNA sequence: TGTGCCAGCAGCTTACTGCCTGAGGGATCAGAGACCCAGTACTTC. This encodes CASSLLPEGSETQYF. Together with reference TRBV5-6 and TRBJ2-5, the CDR3 gives the full variable domain: DAGVTQSPTHLIKTRGQQVTLRCSPKSGHDTVSWYQQALGQGPQFIFQYYEEEERQRGNFPDRFSGHQFPNYSSELNVNALLLGDSALYLCASSLLPEGSETQYFGPGTRLLVL.

The chain links TRBV4-1 to TRBJ2-7; D might be TRBD1 (6 bases). CDR3 length: 15 residues. Trimming stripped 1 base from V and 1 base from J, with 11 bases between. The V gene's germline CDR1 is MGHRA and CDR2 YSYEKL. DNA for the CDR3: TGCGCCAGCAGCCAAGGGACAGAGCGTTCCTACGAGCAGTACTTC. Protein: CASSQGTERSYEQYF.

The chain recombines TRBV27 with TRBJ2-7, with TRBD1 as a possible D gene (6 bases). Looked up from germline, CDR1 is MNHEY and CDR2 is SMNVEV (reference sequence). Trimming cost V 4 bases and J 3 bases, with 10 bases left between them. The CDR3 runs 13 residues. The CDR3 reads CASSWGLGYEQYF. DNA of the CDR3: TGTGCCAGCAGTTGGGGGCTTGGCTACGAGCAGTACTTC.

The rearrangement links TRBV9 to TRBJ1-1; D not resolved. Germline V lookup: CDR1 SGDLS, CDR2 YYNGEE. The CDR3 covers 16 residues. V shed 0 bases and J shed 11 bases, with 23 bases lying between them. The CDR3, as DNA: TGTGCCAGCAGCGTAGAAACGGGCTTCTGCGACCCACGGGCTTTCTTT. This gives the protein CASSVETGFCDPRAFF. Combining the CDR3 with reference TRBV9 and TRBJ1-1 gives the whole variable domain DSGVTQTPKHLITATGQRVTLRCSPRSGDLSVYWYQQSLDQGLQFLIQYYNGEERAKGNILERFSAQQFPDLHSELNLSSLELGDSALYFCASSVETGFCDPRAFFGQGTRLTVV.

The genes are TRBV6-7 and TRBJ1-2, with D tentatively TRBD1 (6 bases). TRBV6-7 is marked as an open reading frame, function uncertain. V lost 7 bases and J lost 2, with 17 bases in between. The CDR3 covers 15 residues. The CDR3 sequence: CASNPRGGANYGYTF. DNA of the CDR3: TGTGCCAGCAATCCCCGGGGGGGGGCAAACTATGGCTACACCTTC.

The genes are TRBV9 and TRBJ2-2; TRBD1 matches at 11 bases. This CDR3 contains 16 residues. Germline V lookup: CDR1 SGDLS, CDR2 YYNGEE. V lost 3 bases and J lost 6; bases outside the gene matches: 7. The CDR3 bases are TGTGCCAGCAGCGGCCAGTGGGGACAGGGGGCCGGGGAGCTGTTTTTT. This sequence encodes CASSGQWGQGAGELFF.

The gene calls are TRBV29-1 and TRBJ2-1; 9 nucleotides match TRBD2. CDR1 and CDR2 (germline): SQVTM, ANQGSEA. Trimming took 1 base from V and 3 from J; bases not matched to a gene: 10. The CDR3 covers 17 residues. CDR3 sequence: CSVEGIGSSGNYNEQFF. The CDR3 nucleotides read TGCAGCGTTGAAGGAATTGGGTCTAGCGGGAACTACAATGAGCAGTTCTTC.

The CDR3 region is CATSGRDRGYNQPQHF. The CDR3 region has the DNA TGTGCCACCAGCGGCAGGGACAGGGGGTATAATCAGCCCCAGCATTTT. This chain connects TRBV15 to TRBJ1-5; 11 bases are shared with TRBD1. Unmatched junction bases numbered 7, after V lost 5 bases and J lost 4 bases. Germline V gene data show CDR1 as LNHNV and CDR2 as YYDKDF (reference sequence). The CDR3 has 16 amino acids.

J is TRBJ2-7 and V is TRBV12-2; the table's TRBD1 call for D was not verified on the DNA. TRBV12-2 represents a pseudogene. The CDR3 loop spans 18 amino acids. CDR3 amino acids: CASRLAVGWTGDPYEQYF. CDR3 sequence (DNA): TGTGCAAGTCGCTTAGCAGTGGGATGGACAGGGGATCCCTACGAGCAGTACTTC.

The chain uses TRBV29-1 and TRBJ2-7; TRBD2 matches 7 bases. CDR1 SQVTM and CDR2 ANQGSEA come from the germline V gene. CDR3 size: 11 residues. DNA of the CDR3: TGCAGTGCCGGACTAGACTACGAGCAGTACTTC. Translating it yields CSAGLDYEQYF.

The chain couples TRBV28 to TRBJ2-1; TRBD2 matches at 7 bases. Trimming at V came to 5 bases and at J to 7 bases, leaving 11 bases not matched to a gene. The CDR3 is 15 residues long. Germline V gives CDR1 MDHEN, CDR2 SYDVKM. The DNA for the CDR3 is TGTGCCAGCAGTCCGAACCGGGACTACTTAAATGAGCAGTTCTTC. Amino acid sequence: CASSPNRDYLNEQFF.

The chain couples TRBV11-2 to TRBJ2-5, with 11 positions matching TRBD2. Trimming cost V 0 bases and J 0 bases; bases outside gene matches: 3. The CDR3 extends over 17 amino acids. Per the germline V gene, CDR1 is SGHAT and CDR2 is FQNNGV. In DNA, the CDR3 is TGTGCCAGCAGCTTAGAGGGACTAGCGGCGGACCAAGAGACCCAGTACTTC. This translates into CASSLEGLAADQETQYF.

The rearrangement links TRBV7-3 to TRBJ2-7; 10 bases are a match to TRBD2. CDR3 length: 15 residues. V was pared by 5 bases and J by 1 base, with 5 bases of the junction left unmatched. The germline V gene encodes CDR1 SGHTA and CDR2 FQGTGA. CDR3 DNA: TGTGCCAGCAGCCAACTAGCGGGACCGTCCTACGAGCAGTACTTC. Protein sequence: CASSQLAGPSYEQYF.

Notes on this clone: Mismatch with germline at one junction end may stem from a read error. This sequence joins TRBV4-1 and TRBJ1-6; no clear D gene. The length of the CDR3 is 16 residues. Germline CDR1 reads MGHRA; CDR2 reads YSYEKL. The CDR3 DNA follows: TGCGCCAGCAGCGAAGAACAGAGCTCCTATAATTCACCCCTCCACTTT. Translating gives CASSEEQSSYNSPLHF.

This CDR3 is CASSILTLGGQGEKLFF. The DNA of the CDR3 is TGTGCCAGTAGTATACTCACCCTTGGGGGCCAGGGGGAAAAACTGTTTTTT. The chain is built from TRBV19 and TRBJ1-4; D may be TRBD1 (6 bases). The CDR3 is 17 residues long. CDR1 and CDR2 from the germline V gene are LNHDA and SQIVND (reference sequence). V dropped 2 bases and J dropped 8 bases, with 21 bases sitting between them. The full variable domain, rest sourced from reference TRBV19 and TRBJ1-4, is DGGITQSPKYLFRKEGQNVTLSCEQNLNHDAMYWYRQDPGQGLRLIYYSQIVNDFQKGDIAEGYSVSREKKESFPLTVTSAQKNPTAFYLCASSILTLGGQGEKLFFGSGTQLSVL.

This clone showed up just once. The genes are TRBV6-6 and TRBJ2-7, with 11 bases fitting TRBD2. The ends lost 5 bases at V and 3 bases at J; junction bases unmatched: 3. This CDR3 is built from 14 residues. From germline, CDR1 is MNHNY and CDR2 SVGAGI (reference sequence). The CDR3 is CASSQGTSGYEQYF. The DNA of the CDR3 is TGTGCCAGCAGTCAGGGGACTAGCGGCTACGAGCAGTACTTC.

This chain joins TRBV4-1 and TRBJ1-5, with D uncertain. Germline V gives CDR1 MGHRA, CDR2 YSYEKL. The CDR3 covers 13 residues. The V end was cut by 2 bases, the J end by 7 bases, with 9 bases between. The CDR3 spells CASSQIGEQPQHF. The CDR3 nucleotides read TGCGCCAGCAGCCAAATTGGGGAACAGCCCCAGCATTTT.

This sequence joins TRBV4-2 and TRBJ2-4; tentatively, D is TRBD1 (5 bases). This CDR3 spans 13 amino acids. Germline V lookup: CDR1 LGHNA, CDR2 YNFKEQ. V was clipped by 4 bases and J by 11 bases, with 15 bases between them. DNA of the CDR3: TGTGCCAGCAGCCGAGGCGGACAATGGTTTCAGTACTTC. It encodes CASSRGGQWFQYF.

This chain joins TRBV5-6 and TRBJ2-5, with TRBD1 matching over 10 bases. After removal of 4 bases from V and 4 bases from J, the junction contained 10 bases not matched to a gene. CDR3 length: 16 residues. Per the germline V gene, CDR1 is SGHDT and CDR2 is YYEEEE. DNA for the CDR3: TGTGCCAGCAGCCCAACCGGGACAGGGGCTGTAGAGACCCAGTACTTC. Residues: CASSPTGTGAVETQYF.